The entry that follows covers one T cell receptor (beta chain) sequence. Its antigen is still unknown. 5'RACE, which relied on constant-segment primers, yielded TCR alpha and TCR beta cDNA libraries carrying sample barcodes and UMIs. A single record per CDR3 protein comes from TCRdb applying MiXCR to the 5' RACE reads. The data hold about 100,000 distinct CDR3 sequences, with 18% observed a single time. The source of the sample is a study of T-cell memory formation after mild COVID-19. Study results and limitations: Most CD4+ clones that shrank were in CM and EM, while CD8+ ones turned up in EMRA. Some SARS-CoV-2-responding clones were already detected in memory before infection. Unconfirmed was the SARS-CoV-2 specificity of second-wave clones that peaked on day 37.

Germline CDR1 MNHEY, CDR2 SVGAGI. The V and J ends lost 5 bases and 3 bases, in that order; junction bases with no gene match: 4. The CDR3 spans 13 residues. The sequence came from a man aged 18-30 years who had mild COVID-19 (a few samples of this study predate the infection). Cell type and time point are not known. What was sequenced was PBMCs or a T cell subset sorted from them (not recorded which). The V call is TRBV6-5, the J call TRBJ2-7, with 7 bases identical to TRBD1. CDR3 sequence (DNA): TGTGCCAGCAGTAACCGGGACAGCTACGAGCAGTACTTC. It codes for CASSNRDSYEQYF.